This entry describes one T cell receptor (beta chain). The data are from a study of control samples from healthy donors and cancer patients. Assay used: immunoSEQ multiplex PCR; TCRdb lists only in-frame clones, some missing. Of 100,000 to 150,000 clones listed, about 93% are singletons. Looked up from germline, CDR1 is SGHNT and CDR2 is YYREEE (reference sequence). V was clipped by 4 bases and J by 5 bases; unmatched bases: 7. The CDR3 has 16 residues. This sequence joins TRBV5-4 and TRBJ1-6; 9 bases match TRBD1. Input material: blood. The sequence came from a man in his forties in good health. CDR3 region: CASSRGGTGHNSPLHF. The CDR3 nucleotides read TGTGCCAGCAGCCGGGGAGGGACAGGGCATAATTCACCCCTCCACTTT.